These 29 T cell receptor beta chains originate from one sample sequenced in a study of blood T cell repertoires in COVID-19. Data came from immunoSEQ multiplex PCR; TCRdb stores just in-frame clones and leaves some out. The sample yields some 400,000 clones, more than 70% seen once. Source material: peripheral blood. These receptors were taken from a woman in her fifties or sixties with COVID-19, enrolled during active disease.

The J gene is TRBJ2-2, the V gene TRBV25-1; possibly TRBD1 for D (6 bases). Per the germline V gene, CDR1 is MGHDK and CDR2 is SYGVNS. V was trimmed by 6 bases and J by 0 bases, leaving 8 bases between them. The CDR3 is 14 residues long. The CDR3 nucleotides are TGTGCCAGCAGACAGGGACCGAACACCGGGGAGCTGTTTTTT. This gives the protein CASRQGPNTGELFF.

This clone showed up just once. The rearrangement uses TRBV7-3 and TRBJ2-3, with 10 bases fitting TRBD1. Germline V gene data show CDR1 as SGHTA and CDR2 as FQGTGA. The ends lost 2 bases at V and 5 bases at J; junction bases unmatched: 4. This CDR3 is built from 15 residues. DNA for the CDR3: TGTGCCAGCAGCTTATCGGGACAGGGGATAGATACGCAGTATTTT. Translated, it gives CASSLSGQGIDTQYF. The full variable domain, in which reference TRBV7-3 and TRBJ2-3 provide the parts outside the CDR3, is GAGVSQTPSNKVTEKGKYVELRCDPISGHTALYWYRQSLGQGPEFLIYFQGTGAADDSGLPNDRFFAVRPEGSVSTLKIQRTERGDSAVYLCASSLSGQGIDTQYFGPGTRLTVL.

The chain is built from TRBV5-1 and TRBJ1-1; D uncertain. CDR3 length equals 16 residues. In germline, CDR1 is SGHRS, CDR2 YFSETQ. Trimming cost V 0 bases and J 2 bases, with 14 bases left between them. CDR3 region: CASSLGLGSSNTEAFF. The CDR3 DNA is TGCGCCAGCAGCTTGGGGTTAGGGAGTTCTAACACTGAAGCTTTCTTT.

This clone has a single count. V usage is TRBV9 and J usage is TRBJ1-3, with TRBD1 matching 9 bases. V shed 4 bases, J shed 0 bases, and the junction held 11 bases outside the gene matches. The CDR3 runs to 18 residues. Germline CDR1 SGDLS, CDR2 YYNGEE. This CDR3 reads CASSPRRTGAISGNTIYF. CDR3 in DNA: TGTGCCAGCAGCCCTCGCAGGACAGGGGCGATCTCTGGAAACACCATATATTTT.

The chain employs TRBV10-3 and TRBJ1-6; a possible D gene is TRBD1 (5 bases). This CDR3 region has 15 residues. V lost 10 bases and J lost 0, with 13 bases in between. Germline V gene sequence: CDR1 ENHRY, CDR2 SYGVKD. The CDR3 DNA reads TGTGCCAGCCGGGACGGGGGCTCCTATAATTCACCCCTCCACTTT. This translates into CASRDGGSYNSPLHF.

The chain's CDR3 is CASSHRTGVSTDTQYF. For the CDR3, the DNA is TGTGCCAGCAGCCACCGGACAGGGGTTAGCACAGATACGCAGTATTTT. The chain joins TRBV14 to TRBJ2-3, with TRBD1 matching over 9 bases. From germline, CDR1 is SGHDN and CDR2 FVKESK. The CDR3 totals 16 residues. With 3 bases clipped from V and 0 bases from J, the junction kept 4 bases outside the gene matches. Supplemented by reference TRBV14 and TRBJ2-3, the full variable domain reads EAGVTQFPSHSVIEKGQTVTLRCDPISGHDNLYWYRRVMGKEIKFLLHFVKESKQDESGMPNNRFLAERTGGTYSTLKVQPAELEDSGVYFCASSHRTGVSTDTQYFGPGTRLTVL.

The V call is TRBV7-2, the J call TRBJ1-1, with a weak D call TRBD1 (5 bases). CDR3 length: 16 residues. V shed 0 bases and J shed 1 base, with 12 bases lying between them. Germline V gene data show CDR1 as SGHTA and CDR2 as FQGNSA. The CDR3 here is CASSLARWTPNTEAFF. The CDR3 bases are TGTGCCAGCAGCTTAGCGCGTTGGACACCGAACACTGAAGCTTTCTTT. Full variable domain (remainder filled in from reference TRBV7-2 and TRBJ1-1): GAGVSQSPSNKVTEKGKDVELRCDPISGHTALYWYRQSLGQGLEFLIYFQGNSAPDKSGLPSDRFSAERTGGSVSTLTIQRTQQEDSAVYLCASSLARWTPNTEAFFGQGTRLTVV.

This sequence joins TRBV4-2 and TRBJ1-1, with D maybe TRBD1 (6 bases). V lost 3 bases and J 3 bases, leaving 20 bases between the germline ends. Germline lookup yields CDR1 LGHNA and CDR2 YNFKEQ. CDR3 length: 17 amino acids. CDR3 nucleotides: TGTGCCAGCAGCCACCTAGGCAGGGGCGAAGGGGACACTGAAGCTTTCTTT. Translation gives CASSHLGRGEGDTEAFF.

This chain connects TRBV6-5 to TRBJ1-1; D possibly corresponds to TRBD1 (6 bases). The CDR3 sequence is 12 residues long. CDR1 and CDR2 (germline): MNHEY, SVGAGI. The ends were cut back, 7 bases at V and 7 bases at J, with 13 bases in the middle. CDR3 nucleotides: TGTGCCAGCATGACCCAGACAGGTGAAGCTTTCTTT. Translation: CASMTQTGEAFF.

The chain recombines TRBV6-5 with TRBJ1-4; no reliable D call. The CDR3 contains 11 residues. The ends were cut back, 5 bases at V and 6 bases at J, with 4 bases in the middle. CDR1 is MNHEY, CDR2 SVGAGI, per germline. The CDR3 spells CASSHDEKLFF. CDR3 in DNA: TGTGCCAGCAGTCATGATGAAAAACTGTTTTTT.

V is TRBV29-1 and J is TRBJ1-2; 8 nucleotides line up with TRBD1. Germline CDR1 SQVTM, CDR2 ANQGSEA. Trimming cost V 2 bases and J 7 bases; bases outside gene matches: 3. The CDR3 covers 12 residues. CDR3 sequence reads: CSVELTGVGYTF. In DNA form, the CDR3 reads TGCAGCGTTGAACTGACAGGGGTTGGCTACACCTTC.

The genes are TRBV18 and TRBJ1-3, with a weak D call TRBD1 (6 bases). This CDR3 contains 17 residues. Germline-derived CDR1 and CDR2 are KGHSH and LQKENI. The V gene lost 2 bases and the J gene lost 1 base, with 15 bases spanning the gap. In nucleotides, the CDR3 is TGTGCCAGCTCACCAGGGAGACAGGTCGGATCTGGAAACACCATATATTTT. Amino acid sequence: CASSPGRQVGSGNTIYF.

This chain connects TRBV28 to TRBJ1-4; 8 nucleotides agree with TRBD1. This CDR3 comprises 14 residues. Trimming removed 5 bases from V and 8 bases from J; junction bases left unmatched: 7. CDR1 is MDHEN and CDR2 is SYDVKM in the germline V gene. The CDR3 DNA reads as TGTGCCAGCAGTGGACAGGGACTCGGGGAAAAACTGTTTTTT. Protein sequence: CASSGQGLGEKLFF.

The chain uses TRBV9 and TRBJ1-2; D is perhaps TRBD1 (5 bases). Germline lookup yields CDR1 SGDLS and CDR2 YYNGEE. V lost 0 bases, J lost 2 bases, and 11 bases lay in between. CDR3 length equals 15 residues. CDR3 nucleotide sequence: TGTGCCAGCAGCGTAGGGCCAGGGCTGAACTATGGCTACACCTTC. Translated, it gives CASSVGPGLNYGYTF.

This rearrangement joins TRBV7-9 to TRBJ1-1; D uncertain. V lost 5 bases and J lost 1, with 17 bases in between. The CDR3 sequence is 16 residues long. Germline CDR1 and CDR2: SEHNR and FQNEAQ (reference sequence). The CDR3 nucleotides are TGTGCCAGCAGCCCCCCCGGAGTATACACGAACACTGAAGCTTTCTTT. Translation gives CASSPPGVYTNTEAFF.

The chain has TRBV11-2 and TRBJ1-2; possible D gene TRBD1, 6 bases. CDR1 is SGHAT, CDR2 FQNNGV, per germline. CDR3 size: 15 residues. With 4 bases removed from V and 0 bases from J, the gap between germline ends came to 12 bases. The CDR3 protein is CASSSTGQPNYGYTF. CDR3 sequence (DNA): TGTGCCAGCAGCTCGACAGGTCAACCTAACTATGGCTACACCTTC. The whole variable domain, remainder taken from reference TRBV11-2 and TRBJ1-2, is EAGVAQSPRYKIIEKRQSVAFWCNPISGHATLYWYQQILGQGPKLLIQFQNNGVVDDSQLPKDRFSAERLKGVDSTLKIQPAKLEDSAVYLCASSSTGQPNYGYTFGSGTRLTVV.

The J gene is TRBJ1-1, the V gene TRBV19; D is undetermined. The CDR3 loop spans 15 amino acids. In germline, CDR1 is LNHDA, CDR2 SQIVND (reference sequence). With 4 bases removed from V and 5 bases from J, the gap between germline ends came to 17 bases. The DNA for the CDR3 is TGTGCCAGTAGTACAGAGCGGGGTCGGTGGACTGAAGCTTTCTTT. This codes for CASSTERGRWTEAFF. The full variable domain, its missing parts supplied by reference TRBV19 and TRBJ1-1, is DGGITQSPKYLFRKEGQNVTLSCEQNLNHDAMYWYRQDPGQGLRLIYYSQIVNDFQKGDIAEGYSVSREKKESFPLTVTSAQKNPTAFYLCASSTERGRWTEAFFGQGTRLTVV.

The genes are TRBV3-1 (or the pseudogene TRBV3-2) and TRBJ2-7, with no clear D. The CDR3 extends over 12 amino acids. The germline V gene has CDR1 LGHDT and CDR2 YNNKEL (reference sequence). V was clipped by 4 bases and J by 2 bases, with 6 bases between them. The CDR3: CASSRAAYEQYF. CDR3 DNA: TGTGCCAGCAGCCGAGCCGCCTACGAGCAGTACTTC.

The rearrangement joins TRBV10-3 to TRBJ1-1, with TRBD1 identical over 8 bases. Trimming took 10 bases from V and 5 from J; bases not matched to a gene: 12. The germline V gene encodes CDR1 ENHRY and CDR2 SYGVKD. The CDR3 is 14 amino acids. The CDR3 sequence is CASSLGQGTTEAFF. The CDR3 DNA follows: TGTGCCAGCAGCCTTGGACAGGGAACTACTGAAGCTTTCTTT.

J is TRBJ2-1 and V is TRBV24-1; D possibly corresponds to TRBD1 (5 bases). The germline CDR1 and CDR2 sequences are KGHDR and SFDVKD. The CDR3 covers 16 residues. V dropped 5 bases and J dropped 5 bases, with 18 bases sitting between them. CDR3 amino acids: CATSGSRAVGDNEQFF. CDR3 DNA: TGTGCCACCAGTGGGAGCAGGGCAGTAGGTGACAATGAGCAGTTCTTC.

This clone was counted once. This rearrangement joins TRBV25-1 to TRBJ1-2; tentatively, D is TRBD1 (6 bases). This CDR3 has 14 residues. The V and J ends lost 5 bases and 5 bases respectively, with 15 bases between them. Germline loops: CDR1 MGHDK, CDR2 SYGVNS. The CDR3 DNA follows: TGTGCCAGCAGTAAACCAGGGGATTCTTATGGCTACACCTTC. Translating gives CASSKPGDSYGYTF.

V is TRBV2 and J is TRBJ2-4; D unresolved. Per the germline V gene, CDR1 is SNHLY and CDR2 is FYNNEI. Deletions cut 5 bases from V and 1 base from J, with 9 bases between. The CDR3 extends over 14 amino acids. CDR3 in amino acids: CASSFGLAKNIQYF. The CDR3 DNA reads TGTGCCAGCAGTTTCGGTCTTGCCAAAAACATTCAGTACTTC. Variable domain in full (rest from reference TRBV2 and TRBJ2-4): EPEVTQTPSHQVTQMGQEVILRCVPISNHLYFYWYRQILGQKVEFLVSFYNNEISEKSEIFDDQFSVERPDGSNFTLKIRSTKLEDSAMYFCASSFGLAKNIQYFGAGTRLSVL.

The V gene is TRBV7-6, the J gene TRBJ2-1; 9 bases are shared with TRBD1. V trimming: 1 base; J trimming: 8 bases; junction bases outside the gene matches: 12. The CDR3 sequence is 17 residues long. The germline gives CDR1 SGHVS, CDR2 FNYEAQ. As DNA, the CDR3 is TGTGCCAGCAGCTTAGATCCAGGGACAGGGTCGGGGGATGAGCAGTTCTTC. Translation: CASSLDPGTGSGDEQFF.

J is TRBJ2-3 and V is TRBV11-3; 8 bases line up with TRBD1. This CDR3 has 16 residues. The V gene end was trimmed by 5 bases and the J gene end by 4 bases; junction bases not matched to a gene: 11. Germline assignment: CDR1 SGHNT and CDR2 YENEEA. CDR3 residues: CASSPGIATGADTQYF. The CDR3 region has the DNA TGTGCCAGCAGCCCTGGGATAGCGACAGGGGCAGATACGCAGTATTTT.

Notes on this clone: A junction boundary mismatches the germline segment, possibly from a read error. The chain is built from TRBV6-5 and TRBJ1-1; D is perhaps TRBD1 (5 bases). Per the germline V gene, CDR1 is MNHEY and CDR2 is SVGAGI. This CDR3 contains 15 residues. CDR3 DNA sequence: TGTGCCAGCAGATACTCCATGGGGGGGAGGACTGAAGCTTTCTTT. The encoded protein is CASRYSMGGRTEAFF.

The chain links TRBV6-5 to TRBJ1-1, with 7 bases aligning to TRBD1. This CDR3 has 13 amino acids. Germline-derived CDR1 and CDR2 are MNHEY and SVGAGI. V lost 4 bases and J lost 3; bases outside the gene matches: 2. Here the CDR3 reads CASSLQGHTEAFF. The CDR3, as DNA: TGTGCCAGCAGTTTACAGGGGCACACTGAAGCTTTCTTT.

This sequence joins TRBV7-2 and TRBJ2-1; D not certain. This CDR3 comprises 15 residues. The germline gives CDR1 SGHTA, CDR2 FQGNSA. Deletions cut 5 bases from V and 5 bases from J, with 16 bases between. This CDR3 is CASSTRLSRDNEQFF. The CDR3 nucleotides read TGTGCCAGCAGCACCCGACTCTCTCGGGACAATGAGCAGTTCTTC.

This clone was observed a single time. The chain is built from TRBV7-9 and TRBJ1-2, with unresolved D. The CDR3 sequence is 13 residues long. In germline, CDR1 is SEHNR, CDR2 FQNEAQ (reference sequence). V lost 5 bases, J lost 4 bases, and 11 bases lay in between. CDR3 sequence: CASSMTEAYGYTF. The DNA of the CDR3 is TGTGCCAGCAGCATGACGGAGGCCTATGGCTACACCTTC.

The chain employs TRBV9 and TRBJ2-7, with a tentative D call TRBD2 (5 bases). Per germline, CDR1 SGDLS and CDR2 YYNGEE. This CDR3 is 13 amino acids long. Trimming removed 4 bases at V and 4 bases at J, with 12 bases between. CDR3 sequence (DNA): TGTGCCAGCAGCTCGGACTGGCCTTACGAGCAGTACTTC. This encodes CASSSDWPYEQYF.